One sample yielded the 20 T cell receptor beta chains listed below, sequenced in a study of shared clonotypes between healthy human individuals. This table comes from immunoSEQ multiplex PCR, and its TCRdb copy is limited to in-frame clones, with some not included. Of under 1,900,000 clones listed, about 98.5% were seen once; the top ten hold roughly 0.36%. The sample comprised naive CD4+ T cells sorted from blood. Indicated subset: CD45RA+ positively selected. These receptors all stem from a man aged 25-45 years in good health.

The chain links TRBV7-9 to TRBJ2-2; D is perhaps TRBD1 (5 bases). CDR1 is SEHNR, CDR2 FQNEAQ, per germline (reference sequence). The V gene lost 2 bases and the J gene lost 3 bases, with 16 bases spanning the gap. The CDR3 contains 17 residues. The DNA for the CDR3 is TGTGCCAGCAGCTTATCGGTGACAGCACGCGACACCGGGGAGCTGTTTTTT. It translates to CASSLSVTARDTGELFF.

The chain is built from TRBV7-2 and TRBJ2-5; perhaps TRBD1 as D (5 bases). The CDR3 is made up of 17 amino acids. The germline V gene has CDR1 SGHTA and CDR2 FQGNSA. V was trimmed by 0 bases and J by 4 bases, leaving 18 bases between them. CDR3 residues: CASSLAPRATGAETQYF. The CDR3 DNA follows: TGTGCCAGCAGCTTAGCCCCACGGGCCACAGGCGCAGAGACCCAGTACTTC.

This clone was observed a single time. This chain links TRBV7-9 with TRBJ1-2, with no clear D. Trimming removed 5 bases at V and 1 base at J, with 11 bases between. This CDR3 is built from 14 residues. Germline loops: CDR1 SEHNR, CDR2 FQNEAQ (reference sequence). The CDR3 coding sequence is TGTGCCAGCAGCCTTTCCTCCAGTAACTATGGCTACACCTTC. Translated, it gives CASSLSSSNYGYTF.

The V call is TRBV18, the J call TRBJ1-1; D may be TRBD1 (6 bases). This CDR3 region has 15 residues. The V gene lost 1 base and the J gene lost 10 bases, with 19 bases spanning the gap. The germline V gene has CDR1 KGHSH and CDR2 LQKENI. CDR3 in DNA: TGTGCCAGCTCACCACAAGACAGGCGAGCTAGCTCAGCTTTCTTT. It is translated as CASSPQDRRASSAFF.

The CDR3 nucleotides read TGTGCCAGCAGCGTAGCCGGGCAGACCCAGTACTTC. As protein: CASSVAGQTQYF. This rearrangement joins TRBV9 to TRBJ2-5; D unresolved. There are 12 residues in the CDR3. V was cut by 0 bases and J by 6 bases, with 6 bases left in between. Germline-derived CDR1 and CDR2 are SGDLS and YYNGEE.

The V call is TRBV19, the J call TRBJ2-7, with 8 bases matching TRBD2. The J segment lost 3 bases and the V segment lost 1 base, leaving 2 bases of the junction unmatched. The CDR3 is 14 amino acids. Germline lookup yields CDR1 LNHDA and CDR2 SQIVND (reference sequence). The CDR3 here is CASSIVGTSYEQYF. The CDR3 DNA sequence: TGTGCCAGTAGTATAGTGGGGACTAGCTACGAGCAGTACTTC. Full variable domain (rest looked up from reference TRBV19 and TRBJ2-7): DGGITQSPKYLFRKEGQNVTLSCEQNLNHDAMYWYRQDPGQGLRLIYYSQIVNDFQKGDIAEGYSVSREKKESFPLTVTSAQKNPTAFYLCASSIVGTSYEQYFGPGTRLTVT.

This clone showed up just once. Other DNA sequences in the sample encode the same CDR3. The V gene is TRBV9, the J gene TRBJ2-3; possibly TRBD1 or TRBD2 for D (5 bases each). Trimming took 0 bases from V and 3 from J, leaving 11 bases between them. Germline V gene data show CDR1 as SGDLS and CDR2 as YYNGEE. CDR3 length: 15 amino acids. CDR3 sequence: CASSVGGSGTDTQYF. The CDR3 DNA reads as TGTGCCAGCAGCGTAGGGGGGAGTGGGACAGATACGCAGTATTTT. The whole variable domain, remainder taken from reference TRBV9 and TRBJ2-3, is DSGVTQTPKHLITATGQRVTLRCSPRSGDLSVYWYQQSLDQGLQFLIQYYNGEERAKGNILERFSAQQFPDLHSELNLSSLELGDSALYFCASSVGGSGTDTQYFGPGTRLTVL.

This chain links TRBV4-1 with TRBJ2-3; TRBD2 matches at 9 bases. J gave up 7 bases and V 1 base, and 9 bases lay outside the gene matches. CDR3 length: 16 residues. The V gene's germline CDR1 is MGHRA and CDR2 YSYEKL. CDR3 sequence: CASSQVGREGWYTQYF. The CDR3 DNA reads as TGCGCCAGCAGCCAAGTTGGGCGGGAGGGCTGGTATACGCAGTATTTT.

The chain recombines TRBV28 with TRBJ2-1, with unresolved D. Germline V lookup: CDR1 MDHEN, CDR2 SYDVKM. This CDR3 region has 13 residues. Trimming cost V 3 bases and J 4 bases, with 7 bases left between them. CDR3 in amino acids: CASSLVGYNEQFF. The CDR3 coding sequence is TGTGCCAGCAGTTTGGTAGGGTACAATGAGCAGTTCTTC.

In regard to this clone: In the same sample, other DNA sequences code for this CDR3. The CDR3 DNA is TGCGCCAGCAGCTTGGGTGGCAGCAATGAGCAGTTCTTC. Amino acid sequence: CASSLGGSNEQFF. The chain has TRBV5-1 and TRBJ2-1; D gene uncertain. The CDR3 totals 13 residues. From germline, CDR1 is SGHRS and CDR2 YFSETQ. The ends were cut back, 0 bases at V and 6 bases at J, with 7 bases in the middle. The complete variable domain, with remaining parts taken from reference TRBV5-1 and TRBJ2-1, reads KAGVTQTPRYLIKTRGQQVTLSCSPISGHRSVSWYQQTPGQGLQFLFEYFSETQRNKGNFPGRFSGRQFSNSRSEMNVSTLELGDSALYLCASSLGGSNEQFFGPGTRLTVL.

The gene calls are TRBV1 and TRBJ2-7; the table's D gene call, TRBD2, was not cross checked with the DNA. TRBV1 is noted as a pseudogene. CDR3 size: 18 residues. As DNA, the CDR3 is TGCACCAGCAGCCAGCCGGGGCGCGACGCGGGAGATTCCTACGAGCAGTACTTC. Protein sequence: CTSSQPGRDAGDSYEQYF.

The chain employs TRBV10-3 and TRBJ2-1, with no clear D. This CDR3 is built from 11 residues. CDR1 and CDR2 (germline): ENHRY, SYGVKD. With 4 bases removed from V and 9 bases from J, the gap between germline ends came to 7 bases. The CDR3 is CAISAFTEQFF. The CDR3 DNA reads TGTGCCATCAGTGCCTTCACTGAGCAGTTCTTC.

This chain connects TRBV27 to TRBJ2-5; 7 positions agree with TRBD2. Germline V lookup: CDR1 MNHEY, CDR2 SMNVEV (reference sequence). This CDR3 is 16 amino acids long. J lost 2 bases, V lost 3 bases, and 9 bases had no gene match. The CDR3 loop is CASSLATSRKQETQYF. CDR3 sequence (DNA): TGTGCCAGCAGTTTGGCGACTAGCAGAAAACAAGAGACCCAGTACTTC.

In the case of this clone: Distinct nucleotide sequences in the sample also encode this CDR3. This chain uses TRBV7-2 with TRBJ2-2; D gene uncertain. V was shortened by 5 bases and J by 6 bases, with 7 bases between the two germline ends. This CDR3 is 12 amino acids long. Germline V gene lookup returns CDR1 SGHTA and CDR2 FQGNSA. The CDR3 loop reads CASSLGSGELFF. The CDR3 DNA reads TGTGCCAGCAGCCTAGGGTCCGGGGAGCTGTTTTTT.

The genes are TRBV28 and TRBJ1-2; TRBD1 is a possible D gene (5 bases). Per the germline V gene, CDR1 is MDHEN and CDR2 is SYDVKM. Trimming left V 2 bases short and J 7 bases short, with 17 bases between. The CDR3 has 15 amino acids. The chain's CDR3 is CASSLIPGALAGYTF. DNA of the CDR3: TGTGCCAGCAGTTTAATTCCCGGGGCGTTGGCTGGCTACACCTTC.

This chain connects TRBV28 to TRBJ1-5; D not resolved. Germline CDR1 is MDHEN and CDR2 is SYDVKM. CDR3 size: 12 residues. The CDR3 DNA reads as TGTGTCATTGGCGGGCCCGGACAGCCCCAGCATTTT. This sequence encodes CVIGGPGQPQHF.

This chain connects TRBV28 to TRBJ1-2; D possibly corresponds to TRBD1 (5 bases). This CDR3 contains 15 residues. Trimming left V 2 bases short and J 2 bases short, with 12 bases between. Germline assignment: CDR1 MDHEN and CDR2 SYDVKM. DNA of the CDR3: TGTGCCAGCAGTTTAGGGACGGCCCGAAACTATGGCTACACCTTC. As protein: CASSLGTARNYGYTF.

V is TRBV5-5 and J is TRBJ1-1; 7 bases align to TRBD1. J gave up 1 base and V 9 bases, and 6 bases lay outside the gene matches. This CDR3 region has 13 residues. The germline gives CDR1 SGHKS, CDR2 YYEKEE (reference sequence). CDR3 sequence (DNA): TGTGCCACGGGACAGTCGTCGAACACTGAAGCTTTCTTT. Translation: CATGQSSNTEAFF.

The CDR3 DNA reads as TGTGCCAGCAGCAATCAACCCCAGCGGGAGTTCAATGAGCAGTTCTTC. Protein product: CASSNQPQREFNEQFF. J is TRBJ2-1 and V is TRBV9; 8 nucleotides agree with TRBD2. Germline loops: CDR1 SGDLS, CDR2 YYNGEE. V lost 4 bases and J lost 6; bases outside the gene matches: 12. This CDR3 has 16 amino acids.

This sequence joins TRBV7-3 and TRBJ2-2; D possibly corresponds to TRBD1 (5 bases). V was trimmed by 4 bases and J by 0 bases, leaving 12 bases between them. Germline V CDR1 and CDR2: SGHTA, FQGTGA. The CDR3 totals 16 residues. Written as DNA, the CDR3 is TGTGCCAGCAGCTCAGGGTCCATTTCGAACACCGGGGAGCTGTTTTTT. Its translation is CASSSGSISNTGELFF.